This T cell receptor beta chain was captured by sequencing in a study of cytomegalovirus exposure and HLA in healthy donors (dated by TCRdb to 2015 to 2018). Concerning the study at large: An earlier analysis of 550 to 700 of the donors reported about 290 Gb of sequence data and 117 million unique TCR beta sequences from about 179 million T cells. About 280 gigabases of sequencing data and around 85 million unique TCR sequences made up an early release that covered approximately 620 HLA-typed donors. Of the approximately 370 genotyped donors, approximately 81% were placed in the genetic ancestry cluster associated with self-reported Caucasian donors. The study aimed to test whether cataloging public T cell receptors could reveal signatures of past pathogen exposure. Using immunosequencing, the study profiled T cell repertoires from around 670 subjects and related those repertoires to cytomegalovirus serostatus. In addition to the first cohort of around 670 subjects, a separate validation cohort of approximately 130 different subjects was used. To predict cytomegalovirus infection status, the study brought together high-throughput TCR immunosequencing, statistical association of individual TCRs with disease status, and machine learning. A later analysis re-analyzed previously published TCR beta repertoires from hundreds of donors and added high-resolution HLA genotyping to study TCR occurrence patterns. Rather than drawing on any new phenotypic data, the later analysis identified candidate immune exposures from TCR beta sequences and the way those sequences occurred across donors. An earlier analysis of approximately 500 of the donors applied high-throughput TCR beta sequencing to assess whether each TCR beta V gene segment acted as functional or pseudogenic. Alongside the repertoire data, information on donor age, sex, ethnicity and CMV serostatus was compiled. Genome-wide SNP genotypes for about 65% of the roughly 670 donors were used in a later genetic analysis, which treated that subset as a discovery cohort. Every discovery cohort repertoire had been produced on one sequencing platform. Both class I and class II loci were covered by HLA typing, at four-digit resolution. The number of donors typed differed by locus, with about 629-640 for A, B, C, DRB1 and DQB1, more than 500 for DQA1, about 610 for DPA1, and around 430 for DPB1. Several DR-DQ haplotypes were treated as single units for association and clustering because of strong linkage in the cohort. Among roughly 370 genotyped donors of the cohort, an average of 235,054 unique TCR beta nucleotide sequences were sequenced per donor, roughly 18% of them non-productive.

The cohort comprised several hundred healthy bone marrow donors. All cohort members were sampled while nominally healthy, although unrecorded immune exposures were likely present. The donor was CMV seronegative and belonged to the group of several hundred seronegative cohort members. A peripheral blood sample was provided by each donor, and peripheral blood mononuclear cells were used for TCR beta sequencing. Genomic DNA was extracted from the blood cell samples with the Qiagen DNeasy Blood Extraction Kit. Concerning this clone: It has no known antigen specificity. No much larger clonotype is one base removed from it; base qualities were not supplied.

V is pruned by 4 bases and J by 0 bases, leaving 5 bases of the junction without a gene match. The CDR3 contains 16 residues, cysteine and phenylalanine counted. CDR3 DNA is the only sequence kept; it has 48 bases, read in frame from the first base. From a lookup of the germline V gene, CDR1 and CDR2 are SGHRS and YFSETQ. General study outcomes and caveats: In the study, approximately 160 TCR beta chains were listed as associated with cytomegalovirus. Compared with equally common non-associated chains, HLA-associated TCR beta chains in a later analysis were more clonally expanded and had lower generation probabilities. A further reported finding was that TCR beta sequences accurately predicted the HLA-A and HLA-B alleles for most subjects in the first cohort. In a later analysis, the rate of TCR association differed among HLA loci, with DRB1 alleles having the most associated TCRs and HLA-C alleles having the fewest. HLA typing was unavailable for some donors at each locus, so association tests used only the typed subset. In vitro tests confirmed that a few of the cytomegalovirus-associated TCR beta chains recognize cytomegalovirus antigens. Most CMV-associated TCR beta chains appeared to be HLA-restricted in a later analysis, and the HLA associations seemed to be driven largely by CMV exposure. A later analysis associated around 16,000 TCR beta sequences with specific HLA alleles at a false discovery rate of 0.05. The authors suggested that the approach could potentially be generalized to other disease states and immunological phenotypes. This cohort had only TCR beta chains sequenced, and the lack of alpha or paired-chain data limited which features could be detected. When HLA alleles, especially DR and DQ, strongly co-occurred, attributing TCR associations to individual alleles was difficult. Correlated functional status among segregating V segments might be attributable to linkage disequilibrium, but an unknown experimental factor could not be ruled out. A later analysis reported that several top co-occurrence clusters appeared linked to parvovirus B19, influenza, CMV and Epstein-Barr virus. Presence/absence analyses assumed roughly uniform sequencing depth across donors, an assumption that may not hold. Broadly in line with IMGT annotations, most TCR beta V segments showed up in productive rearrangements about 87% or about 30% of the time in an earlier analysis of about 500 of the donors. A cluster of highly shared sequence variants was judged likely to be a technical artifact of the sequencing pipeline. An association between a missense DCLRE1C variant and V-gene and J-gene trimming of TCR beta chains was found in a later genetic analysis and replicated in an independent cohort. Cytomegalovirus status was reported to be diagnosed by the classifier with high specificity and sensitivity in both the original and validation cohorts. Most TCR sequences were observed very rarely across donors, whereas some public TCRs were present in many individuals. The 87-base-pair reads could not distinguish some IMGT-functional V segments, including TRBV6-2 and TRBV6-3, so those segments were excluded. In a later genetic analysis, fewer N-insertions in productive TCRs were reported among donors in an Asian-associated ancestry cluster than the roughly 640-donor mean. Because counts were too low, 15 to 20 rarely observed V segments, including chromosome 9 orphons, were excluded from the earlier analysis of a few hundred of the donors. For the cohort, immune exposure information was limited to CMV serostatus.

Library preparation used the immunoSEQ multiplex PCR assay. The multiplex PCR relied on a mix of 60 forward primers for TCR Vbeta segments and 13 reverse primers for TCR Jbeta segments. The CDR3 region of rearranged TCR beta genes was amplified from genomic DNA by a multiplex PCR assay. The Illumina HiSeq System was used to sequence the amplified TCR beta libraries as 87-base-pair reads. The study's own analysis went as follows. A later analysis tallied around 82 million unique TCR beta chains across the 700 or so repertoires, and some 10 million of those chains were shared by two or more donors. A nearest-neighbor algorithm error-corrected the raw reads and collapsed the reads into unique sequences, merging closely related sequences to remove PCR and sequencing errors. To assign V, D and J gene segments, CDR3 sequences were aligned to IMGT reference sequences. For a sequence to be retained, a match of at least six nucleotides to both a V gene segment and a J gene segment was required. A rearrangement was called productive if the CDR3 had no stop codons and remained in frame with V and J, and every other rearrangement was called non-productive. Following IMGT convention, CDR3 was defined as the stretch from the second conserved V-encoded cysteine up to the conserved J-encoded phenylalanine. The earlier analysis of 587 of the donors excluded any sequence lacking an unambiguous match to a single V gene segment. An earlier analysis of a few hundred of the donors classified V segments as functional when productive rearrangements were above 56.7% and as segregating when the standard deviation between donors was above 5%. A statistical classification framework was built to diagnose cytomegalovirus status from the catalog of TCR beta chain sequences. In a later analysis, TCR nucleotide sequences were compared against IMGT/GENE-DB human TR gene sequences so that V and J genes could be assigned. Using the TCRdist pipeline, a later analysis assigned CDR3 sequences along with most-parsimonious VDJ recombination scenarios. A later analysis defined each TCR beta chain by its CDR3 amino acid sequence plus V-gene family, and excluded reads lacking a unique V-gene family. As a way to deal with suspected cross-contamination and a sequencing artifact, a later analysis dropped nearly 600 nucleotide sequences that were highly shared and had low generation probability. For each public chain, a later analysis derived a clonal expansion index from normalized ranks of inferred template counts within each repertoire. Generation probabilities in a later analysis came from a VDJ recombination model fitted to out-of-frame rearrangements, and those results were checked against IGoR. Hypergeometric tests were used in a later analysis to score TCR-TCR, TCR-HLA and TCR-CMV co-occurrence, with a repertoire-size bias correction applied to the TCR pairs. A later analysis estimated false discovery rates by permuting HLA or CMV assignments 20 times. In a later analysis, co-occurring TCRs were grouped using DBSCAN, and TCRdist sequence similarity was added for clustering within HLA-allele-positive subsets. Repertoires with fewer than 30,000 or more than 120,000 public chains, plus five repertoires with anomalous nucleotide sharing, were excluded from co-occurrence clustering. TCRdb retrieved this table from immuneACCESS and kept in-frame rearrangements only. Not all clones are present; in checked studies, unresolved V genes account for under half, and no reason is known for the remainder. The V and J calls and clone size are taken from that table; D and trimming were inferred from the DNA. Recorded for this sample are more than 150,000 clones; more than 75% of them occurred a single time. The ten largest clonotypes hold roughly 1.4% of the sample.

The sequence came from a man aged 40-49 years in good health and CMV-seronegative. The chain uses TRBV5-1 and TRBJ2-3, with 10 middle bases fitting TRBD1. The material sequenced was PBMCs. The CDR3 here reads CASSPGTGASTDTQYF. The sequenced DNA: TGCGCCAGCAGCCCTGGGACAGGGGCTAGCACAGATACGCAGTATTTT. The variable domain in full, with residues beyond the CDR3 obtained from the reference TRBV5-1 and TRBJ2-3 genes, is KAGVTQTPRYLIKTRGQQVTLSCSPISGHRSVSWYQQTPGQGLQFLFEYFSETQRNKGNFPGRFSGRQFSNSRSEMNVSTLELGDSALYLCASSPGTGASTDTQYFGPGTRLTVL.